This record concerns one T cell receptor beta chain sequence. Specified time point: persistent/refractory GD, antithyroid drugs over 5 years with positive TRAb. Researchers made the TCR library from RNA that was extracted from PBMCs. Patients were from an endocrinology department in Xi'an, China. V lost 9 bases, J lost 4 bases, and 12 bases lay in between. The CDR3 is 12 residues long. CDR1 is MNHNS, CDR2 SASEGT, per germline. These data come from a study of regulatory T cells in long-lasting Graves disease. Researchers made TCR beta libraries by using iRepertoire HTBI primers and running Arm-PCR on CDR3 regions. MiXCR, run by TCRdb on the multiplex PCR reads, gives a single entry per CDR3 protein. The sample has 500,000 to 800,000 distinct CDR3 sequences; about 32% are singletons.

This chain joins TRBV6-1 and TRBJ1-2, with no clear D. The source was peripheral blood mononuclear cells (PBMCs), collected when the disease was refractory, from a patient treated with antithyroid drugs. This TCR was recovered from a female donor with Graves disease. Written as DNA, the CDR3 is TGTGCCAGTACTGAAATGATCTATGGCTACACCTTC. It encodes CASTEMIYGYTF.